Listed below are T cell receptor beta chains from one sample, sequenced in a study of CD8+CD57+ T cells in acquired aplastic anemia. TCRdb used MiXCR to reprocess the reads, holding one entry per CDR3 protein. The table includes around 250,000 distinct CDR3 sequences, approximately 55% detected once. The specimen was sorted CD4+, CD8+, or CD8+CD57+ T cells (not recorded which) from PBMCs. The receptors were sampled from a human donor with severe aplastic anemia or a healthy control (not recorded which). The CDR3 runs from the conserved cysteine through the conserved F or W. The D gene is left open where the match is weak. Expanded clones get a size class; other rows say once, few or many, or leave the size out.

>TRBD1|NA|TRBJ1-2|TRBV5-4
CASRSGQGRIGYTF
TGTGCCAGCAGATCGGGACAGGGAAGGATTGGCTACACCTTC
>TRBD1|NA|TRBJ2-3|TRBV29-1
CSAVDREYDTDTQYF
TGCAGCGCTGTGGACAGGGAGTATGACACAGATACGCAGTATTTT
>NA|many|TRBJ1-1|TRBV12-3/TRBV12-4
CASSSTGITEAFF
TGTGCCAGCAGCTCTACAGGCATCACTGAAGCTTTCTTT
>NA|few|TRBJ2-5|TRBV6-5
CASSYSSGTPQETQYF
TGTGCCAGCAGTTACAGTTCAGGGACACCTCAAGAGACCCAGTACTTC
>NA|NA|TRBJ1-2|TRBV24-1
CATSDGRNYTF
TGTGCCACCAGTGATGGTCGGAACTACACCTTC
>TRBD1|many|TRBJ1-1|TRBV20-1
CSAWTGMNTEAFF
TGCAGTGCCTGGACAGGGATGAACACTGAAGCTTTCTTT
>NA|many|TRBJ2-7|TRBV7-2
CASSRIRTSSYEQYF
TGTGCCAGCAGTCGGATTAGGACCAGCTCCTACGAGCAGTACTTC
>TRBD2|few|TRBJ2-7|TRBV7-2
CASSFLAGGTYEQYF
TGTGCCAGCAGCTTCCTAGCGGGTGGGACCTACGAGCAGTACTTC
>TRBD2|few|TRBJ2-5|TRBV7-8
CASSSGLAGIQETQYF
TGTGCCAGCAGCTCCGGACTAGCGGGGATCCAAGAGACCCAGTACTTC
>TRBD2|NA|TRBJ2-7|TRBV7-9
CASSQTSGRIYEQYF
TGTGCCAGCAGCCAGACTAGCGGGAGAATCTACGAGCAGTACTTC
>NA|few|TRBJ2-1|TRBV24-1
CATSDLRGSNEQFF
TGTGCCACCAGTGATTTGAGGGGGTCGAATGAGCAGTTCTTC
>NA|many|TRBJ1-5|TRBV2
CASSLSGTQGNQPQHF
TGTGCCAGCAGTCTTAGCGGGACTCAGGGAAATCAGCCCCAGCATTTT
>NA|NA|TRBJ2-7|TRBV2
CASSLQTALYEQYF
TGTGCCAGCAGTCTCCAGACTGCGCTCTACGAGCAGTACTTC
>TRBD1|NA|TRBJ2-7|TRBV7-2
CASSLQGAAYEQYF
TGTGCCAGCAGCTTACAGGGGGCTGCCTACGAGCAGTACTTC
>TRBD1|NA|TRBJ2-4|TRBV5-1
CASRIGGGQGNIQYF
TGCGCCAGCAGAATTGGCGGGGGACAGGGGAACATTCAGTACTTC
>TRBD2|NA|TRBJ2-3|TRBV24-1
CATSDAPHSGSPDTQYF
TGTGCCACCAGTGACGCTCCACATAGCGGGAGCCCAGATACGCAGTATTTT
>NA|NA|TRBJ1-1|TRBV9
CASSVGQGEPFF
TGTGCCAGCAGCGTAGGGCAGGGAGAACCTTTCTTT
>TRBD1|NA|TRBJ1-5|TRBV20-1
CSARDRQGETQHF
TGCAGTGCTAGAGATCGACAGGGAGAGACCCAGCATTTT
>NA|NA|TRBJ1-4|TRBV25-1
CASSEDYAELNEKLFF
TGTGCCAGCAGTGAAGATTATGCAGAACTCAATGAAAAACTGTTTTTT
>NA|NA|TRBJ1-1|TRBV7-9
CASSRSGRDTEAFF
TGTGCCAGCAGCCGTTCTGGCAGGGACACTGAAGCTTTCTTT
>NA|NA|TRBJ1-6|TRBV20-1
CSARSPGGDNQPLHF
TGCAGTGCTAGATCCCCGGGAGGGGACAATCAGCCCCTCCACTTT
>TRBD1|many|TRBJ2-1|TRBV7-2
CASSLGRDRTYNEQFF
TGTGCCAGCAGCTTAGGCCGGGACAGAACCTACAATGAGCAGTTCTTC
>NA|NA|TRBJ2-7|TRBV6-4
CASSEEAGLYEQYF
TGTGCCAGCAGTGAGGAGGCAGGGCTCTACGAGCAGTACTTC
>NA|NA|TRBJ1-1|TRBV3-1
CAGSQVAVDEAFF
TGTGCCGGCAGCCAAGTCGCGGTGGATGAAGCTTTCTTT
>TRBD2|NA|TRBJ2-5|TRBV24-1
CATSDLPAGGQETQYF
TGTGCCACCAGTGATTTACCAGCGGGGGGCCAAGAGACCCAGTACTTC
>TRBD1|many|TRBJ2-7|TRBV14
CASSQAPTGAEQYF
TGTGCCAGCAGCCAAGCCCCCACAGGGGCCGAGCAGTACTTC
>TRBD1|NA|TRBJ1-6|TRBV5-1
CASSLGQGTENSPLHF
TGCGCCAGCAGCTTGGGACAGGGGACCGAGAATTCACCCCTCCACTTT
>TRBD2|NA|TRBJ2-3|TRBV10-3
CASSEASGTDTQYF
TGTGCCAGCAGTGAGGCTAGCGGTACAGATACGCAGTATTTT
>NA|many|TRBJ1-3|TRBV10-3
CAISETSGNTIYF
TGTGCCATCAGTGAGACGAGTGGAAACACCATATATTTT
>NA|few|TRBJ2-5|TRBV2
CASSDPSRTQYF
TGTGCCAGCAGTGATCCCAGTCGGACCCAGTACTTC
>NA|NA|TRBJ1-2|TRBV28
CASSIGVSYGYTF
TGTGCCAGCTCTATTGGGGTTTCCTATGGCTACACCTTC
>NA|NA|TRBJ1-2|TRBV7-3
CASSLAPYSYGYTF
TGTGCCAGCAGCTTGGCCCCTTACTCCTATGGCTACACCTTC
>NA|NA|TRBJ1-5|TRBV9
CASSVDGGGSNQPQHF
TGTGCCAGCAGCGTAGACGGAGGGGGAAGCAATCAGCCCCAGCATTTT
>NA|NA|TRBJ2-7|TRBV24-1
CATSVRDLNYEQYF
TGTGCCACCAGCGTTCGGGACCTAAACTACGAGCAGTACTTC
>TRBD1|many|TRBJ1-2|TRBV25-1
CASRARTGGAGNYGYTF
TGTGCCAGCAGGGCTCGGACAGGGGGCGCCGGTAACTATGGCTACACCTTC
>NA|many|TRBJ1-1|TRBV20-1
CSARPVKGNTEAFF
TGCAGTGCTAGACCAGTGAAGGGAAACACTGAAGCTTTCTTT
>TRBD1|NA|TRBJ1-5|TRBV12-3/TRBV12-4
CASSFTGVGSNQPQHF
TGTGCCAGCAGTTTTACAGGGGTAGGGAGCAATCAGCCCCAGCATTTT
>NA|NA|TRBJ1-5|TRBV20-1
CSASVVPEGNQPQHF
TGCAGTGCTAGTGTCGTCCCAGAGGGCAATCAGCCCCAGCATTTT
>NA|many|TRBJ1-1|TRBV20-1
CSASPGSTEAFF
TGCAGTGCTAGTCCGGGGAGCACTGAAGCTTTCTTT
>TRBD2|once|TRBJ2-5|TRBV7-2
CASSLGRRLAGEDQETQYF
TGTGCCAGCAGCTTAGGTCGTCGACTAGCGGGGGAAGACCAAGAGACCCAGTACTTC
>TRBD2|few|TRBJ2-5|TRBV20-1
CSARYGTSMGTQYF
TGCAGTGCTAGATACGGGACTAGCATGGGGACCCAGTACTTC
>NA|many|TRBJ2-5|TRBV6-6
CASRHDRETQYF
TGTGCCAGCAGGCACGACCGGGAGACCCAGTACTTC
>NA|NA|TRBJ2-7|TRBV5-1
CASSFDGARDTGEQYF
TGCGCCAGCAGCTTCGATGGGGCGCGGGACACCGGGGAGCAGTACTTC
>TRBD2|NA|TRBJ2-7|TRBV7-2
CASRTSGGPPDEQYF
TGTGCCAGCCGGACTAGCGGGGGGCCACCGGACGAGCAGTACTTC